This TCR beta chain stems from a study of technical replicates of blood from several donors. Libraries were prepared by immunoSEQ multiplex PCR; TCRdb keeps only in-frame clonotypes and omits some of them. Of tens of thousands of clones listed, 95% to 98% were seen once; the top ten hold around 0.3%. The ends lost 7 bases at V and 4 bases at J; junction bases unmatched: 1. This CDR3 region has 12 residues. Germline V lookup: CDR1 PRHDT, CDR2 FYEKMQ (reference sequence). V gene TRBV13 combines with J gene TRBJ2-7; 10 bases agree with TRBD2. Specimen: T cells isolated from PBMCs. This receptor was taken from a human donor in good health. The CDR3 coding sequence is TGTGCCAGCAAAGCGGGAGGGTACGAGCAGTACTTC. Protein: CASKAGGYEQYF.